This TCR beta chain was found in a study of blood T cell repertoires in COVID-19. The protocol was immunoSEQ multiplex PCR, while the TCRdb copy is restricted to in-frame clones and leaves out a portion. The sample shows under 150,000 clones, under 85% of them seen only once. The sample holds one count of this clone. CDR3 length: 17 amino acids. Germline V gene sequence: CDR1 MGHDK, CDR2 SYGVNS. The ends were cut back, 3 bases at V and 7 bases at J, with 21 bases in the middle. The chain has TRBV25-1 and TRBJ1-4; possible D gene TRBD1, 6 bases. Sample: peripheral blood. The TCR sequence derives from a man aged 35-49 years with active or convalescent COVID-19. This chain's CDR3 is CASSEGGRGVASEKLFF. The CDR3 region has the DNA TGTGCCAGCAGTGAGGGAGGGAGGGGGGTAGCGAGTGAAAAACTGTTTTTT.